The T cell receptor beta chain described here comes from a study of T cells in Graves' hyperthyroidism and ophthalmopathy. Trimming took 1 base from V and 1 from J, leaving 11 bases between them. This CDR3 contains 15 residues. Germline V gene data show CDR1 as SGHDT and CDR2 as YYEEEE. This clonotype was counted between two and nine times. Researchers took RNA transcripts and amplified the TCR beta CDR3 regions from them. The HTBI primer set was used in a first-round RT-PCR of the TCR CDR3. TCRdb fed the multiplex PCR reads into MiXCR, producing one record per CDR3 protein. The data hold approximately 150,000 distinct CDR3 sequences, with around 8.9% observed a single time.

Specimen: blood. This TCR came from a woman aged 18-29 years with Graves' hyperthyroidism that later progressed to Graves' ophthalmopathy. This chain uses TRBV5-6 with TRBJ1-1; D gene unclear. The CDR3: CASSLLTVGNTEAFF. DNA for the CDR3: TGTGCCAGCAGCTTGCTCACGGTTGGGAACACTGAAGCTTTCTTT. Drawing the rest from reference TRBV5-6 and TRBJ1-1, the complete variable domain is DAGVTQSPTHLIKTRGQQVTLRCSPKSGHDTVSWYQQALGQGPQFIFQYYEEEERQRGNFPDRFSGHQFPNYSSELNVNALLLGDSALYLCASSLLTVGNTEAFFGQGTRLTVV.